Listed here are 8 T cell receptor beta chains from one sample, sequenced in a study of shared clonotypes between healthy human individuals. As defined, naive CD8 cells were CD45RO-negative and positively selected for CCR7, with terminally differentiated effector memory CD45RA+ cells excluded. Profiled with immunoSEQ multiplex PCR; TCRdb holds only in-frame clones, not every one. The sample includes around 610,000 clones, 95% to 97% seen only once; the top ten take roughly 0.1%. Sequencing input: naive CD8+ T cells sorted from blood. All receptors come from a woman in her 30s in good health.

About this clone itself: Other nucleotide sequences from this sample produce the same CDR3. This rearrangement joins TRBV28 to TRBJ1-1; D is uncertain. This CDR3 region has 13 residues. V was trimmed by 6 bases and J by 1 base, leaving 9 bases between them. Germline CDR1 is MDHEN and CDR2 is SYDVKM. The CDR3 sequence: CASSPVGNTEAFF. CDR3 in DNA: TGTGCCAGCAGCCCCGTGGGGAACACTGAAGCTTTCTTT. The entire variable domain, with the rest obtained from reference TRBV28 and TRBJ1-1, is as follows: DVKVTQSSRYLVKRTGEKVFLECVQDMDHENMFWYRQDPGLGLRLIYFSYDVKMKEKGDIPEGYSVSREKKERFSLILESASTNQTSMYLCASSPVGNTEAFFGQGTRLTVV.

This clone was seen a few times. This rearrangement joins TRBV5-6 to TRBJ1-2; no definite D call. Deletions cut 3 bases from V and 6 bases from J, with 9 bases between. This CDR3 has 12 residues. Germline V lookup: CDR1 SGHDT, CDR2 YYEEEE. The CDR3 region has the DNA TGTGCCAGCAGCTGGGGAATCGATGGCTACACCTTC. Protein: CASSWGIDGYTF.

The gene calls are TRBV10-3 and TRBJ1-1, with D perhaps TRBD1 (6 bases). In germline, CDR1 is ENHRY, CDR2 SYGVKD. There are 12 residues in the CDR3. Trimming removed 6 bases from V and 2 bases from J, with 7 bases in between. Here the CDR3 reads CAISRGNTEAFF. The CDR3 DNA reads TGTGCCATCAGCAGGGGTAACACTGAAGCTTTCTTT.

V usage is TRBV7-3 and J usage is TRBJ2-3; tentatively, D is TRBD2 (6 bases). Trimming took 2 bases from V and 9 from J, leaving 18 bases between them. Germline V CDR1 and CDR2: SGHTA, FQGTGA. The CDR3 totals 15 residues. DNA of the CDR3: TGTGCCAGCAGCTTATCCCCGGAGGGCCGTCACACGCAGTATTTT. Protein product: CASSLSPEGRHTQYF.

The chain combines TRBV19 with TRBJ2-1; D might be TRBD2 (6 bases). Germline lookup yields CDR1 LNHDA and CDR2 SQIVND (reference sequence). The CDR3 runs 14 residues. V lost 7 bases, J lost 6 bases, and 16 bases lay in between. The CDR3 loop is CASTETGSPNEQFF. The CDR3 DNA sequence: TGTGCCAGTACCGAAACCGGGAGCCCCAATGAGCAGTTCTTC.

V gene TRBV27 combines with J gene TRBJ1-2; perhaps TRBD1 as D (6 bases). The germline V gene has CDR1 MNHEY and CDR2 SMNVEV (reference sequence). The CDR3 is 14 amino acids. The V end was cut by 0 bases, the J end by 8 bases, with 13 bases between. DNA of the CDR3: TGTGCCAGCAGTTTATCTCCAGGGGCCTACGGCTACACCTTC. Protein product: CASSLSPGAYGYTF.

This clone occurred once. The sample has other DNA sequences that encode this CDR3 too. The gene calls are TRBV27 and TRBJ1-1, with TRBD1 matching 7 bases. After removal of 6 bases from V and 2 bases from J, the junction contained 3 bases not matched to a gene. Germline V gene sequence: CDR1 MNHEY, CDR2 SMNVEV (reference sequence). The length of the CDR3 is 13 residues. This CDR3 reads CASRRQGNTEAFF. The DNA for the CDR3 is TGTGCCAGCAGACGACAGGGAAACACTGAAGCTTTCTTT.

The CDR3 DNA reads as TGTGCCAGCAGTCCCCACCTGGGACAGGGTAGCTATGGCTACACCTTC. It codes for CASSPHLGQGSYGYTF. The chain is built from TRBV27 and TRBJ1-2; 9 positions match TRBD1. V trimming: 5 bases; J trimming: 4 bases; junction bases outside the gene matches: 11. The CDR3 has 16 residues. From germline, CDR1 is MNHEY and CDR2 SMNVEV (reference sequence).